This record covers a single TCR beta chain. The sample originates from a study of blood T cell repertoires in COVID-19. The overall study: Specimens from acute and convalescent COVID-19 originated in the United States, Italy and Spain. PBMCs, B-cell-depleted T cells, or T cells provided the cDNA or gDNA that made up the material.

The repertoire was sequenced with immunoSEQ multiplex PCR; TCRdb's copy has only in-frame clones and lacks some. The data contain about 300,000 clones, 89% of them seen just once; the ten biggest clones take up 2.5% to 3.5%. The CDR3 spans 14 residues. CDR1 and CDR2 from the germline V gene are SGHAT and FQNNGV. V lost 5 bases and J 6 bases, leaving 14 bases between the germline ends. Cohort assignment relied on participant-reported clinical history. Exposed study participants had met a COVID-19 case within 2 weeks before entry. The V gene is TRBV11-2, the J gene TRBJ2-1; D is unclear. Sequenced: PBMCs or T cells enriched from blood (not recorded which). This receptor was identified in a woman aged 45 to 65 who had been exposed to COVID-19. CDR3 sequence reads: CASSPGVSRNEQFF. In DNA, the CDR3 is TGTGCCAGCAGCCCCGGAGTCTCACGCAATGAGCAGTTCTTC. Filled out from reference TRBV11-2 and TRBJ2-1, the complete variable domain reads EAGVAQSPRYKIIEKRQSVAFWCNPISGHATLYWYQQILGQGPKLLIQFQNNGVVDDSQLPKDRFSAERLKGVDSTLKIQPAKLEDSAVYLCASSPGVSRNEQFFGPGTRLTVL.